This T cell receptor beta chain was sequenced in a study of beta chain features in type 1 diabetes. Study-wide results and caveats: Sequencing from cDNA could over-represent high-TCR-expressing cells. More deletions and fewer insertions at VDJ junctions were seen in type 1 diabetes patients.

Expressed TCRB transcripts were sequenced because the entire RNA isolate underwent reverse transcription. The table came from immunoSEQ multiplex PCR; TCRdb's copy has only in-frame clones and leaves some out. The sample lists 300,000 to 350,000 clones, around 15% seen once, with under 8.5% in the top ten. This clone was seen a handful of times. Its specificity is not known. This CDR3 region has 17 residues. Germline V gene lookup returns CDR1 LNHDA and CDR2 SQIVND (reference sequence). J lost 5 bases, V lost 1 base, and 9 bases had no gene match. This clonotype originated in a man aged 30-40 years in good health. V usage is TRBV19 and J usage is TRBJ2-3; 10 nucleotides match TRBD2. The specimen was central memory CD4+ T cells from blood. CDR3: CASSIGPSGGRVDTQYF. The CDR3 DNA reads TGTGCCAGTAGTATAGGGCCTAGCGGGGGCCGAGTAGATACGCAGTATTTT. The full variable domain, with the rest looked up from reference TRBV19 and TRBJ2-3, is DGGITQSPKYLFRKEGQNVTLSCEQNLNHDAMYWYRQDPGQGLRLIYYSQIVNDFQKGDIAEGYSVSREKKESFPLTVTSAQKNPTAFYLCASSIGPSGGRVDTQYFGPGTRLTVL.